These 19 T cell receptor beta chains were sequenced from one sample in a study of blood T cell repertoires in COVID-19. Assay used: immunoSEQ multiplex PCR; TCRdb lists only in-frame clones, some missing. The table has around 280,000 clones, just under 85% seen once; the top ten hold around 4.2%. The sample consisted of peripheral blood. The receptors were sampled from a woman aged 50 to 60 with active or convalescent COVID-19.

This chain's CDR3 is CASSTGGAKNIQYF. CDR3 DNA sequence: TGTGCCAGTAGTACCGGGGGGGCCAAAAACATTCAGTACTTC. The gene calls are TRBV19 and TRBJ2-4; 7 bases align to TRBD2. The CDR3 has 14 residues. The germline V gene has CDR1 LNHDA and CDR2 SQIVND (reference sequence). V dropped 4 bases and J dropped 1; count of bases not matched to a gene: 1.

The chain joins TRBV6-6 to TRBJ2-1, with D hard to call. Trimming removed 2 bases at V and 9 bases at J, with 8 bases between. From germline, CDR1 is MNHNY and CDR2 SVGAGI (reference sequence). The CDR3 spans 12 residues. The CDR3 here is CASSYPSSEQFF. The CDR3 coding sequence is TGTGCCAGCAGTTACCCGTCGAGTGAGCAGTTCTTC.

The V gene is TRBV27, the J gene TRBJ1-5; D remains ambiguous. Germline V gene data show CDR1 as MNHEY and CDR2 as SMNVEV (reference sequence). V was cut by 5 bases and J by 9 bases, with 17 bases left in between. The CDR3 covers 14 residues. As DNA, the CDR3 is TGTGCCAGCAGTACCTACCAGGCGGGTTCGCCCCAGCATTTT. It specifies CASSTYQAGSPQHF.

This chain connects TRBV5-5 to TRBJ1-4; maybe TRBD1 (5 bases). In germline, CDR1 is SGHKS, CDR2 YYEKEE (reference sequence). Deletions cut 3 bases from V and 4 bases from J, with 13 bases between. This CDR3 comprises 15 residues. The CDR3 loop reads CASSSRQQINEKLFF. As DNA, the CDR3 is TGTGCCAGCAGCTCACGACAGCAAATTAATGAAAAACTGTTTTTT. Filled out from reference TRBV5-5 and TRBJ1-4, the complete variable domain reads DAGVTQSPTHLIKTRGQQVTLRCSPISGHKSVSWYQQVLGQGPQFIFQYYEKEERGRGNFPDRFSARQFPNYSSELNVNALLLGDSALYLCASSSRQQINEKLFFGSGTQLSVL.

The chain carries TRBV5-1 and TRBJ2-1; no definite D call. V gave up 3 bases and J gave up 4 bases, with 11 bases separating them. CDR1 and CDR2 from the germline V gene are SGHRS and YFSETQ. CDR3 length equals 14 residues. The CDR3 nucleotides read TGCGCCAGCAGCTGGAACACAGAGTACAATGAGCAGTTCTTC. Amino acids: CASSWNTEYNEQFF.

The DNA for the CDR3 is TGTGCCAGCAGCTCCTCTAAACCGGGACAGGGGAGCTATGGCTACACCTTC. Translating gives CASSSSKPGQGSYGYTF. V and J are TRBV5-6 and TRBJ1-2, with 10 bases that match TRBD1. The CDR3 has 17 residues. Losses at the gene ends were 3 bases for V and 4 bases for J; bases not matched to a gene: 12. Per germline, CDR1 SGHDT and CDR2 YYEEEE.

The chain recombines TRBV7-2 with TRBJ1-5; a weak D match, TRBD1 (5 bases). Deletions cut 5 bases from V and 7 bases from J, with 18 bases between. The CDR3 covers 15 residues. CDR1 and CDR2 from the germline V gene are SGHTA and FQGNSA. Written as DNA, the CDR3 is TGTGCCAGCAGCCCCTGGAAGGGGTCAGGACAGCCCCAGCATTTT. Translation: CASSPWKGSGQPQHF.

The chain links TRBV5-1 to TRBJ2-7; 7 nucleotides line up with TRBD1. Germline V lookup: CDR1 SGHRS, CDR2 YFSETQ. CDR3 length: 15 residues. Trimming cost V 4 bases and J 2 bases; bases outside gene matches: 9. The CDR3 protein is CASSLGTAKTYEQYF. Written as DNA, the CDR3 is TGCGCCAGCAGCCTCGGGACAGCCAAGACCTACGAGCAGTACTTC.

The chain has TRBV6-5 and TRBJ1-3; 8 nucleotides agree with TRBD1. J lost 4 bases, V lost 8 bases, and 7 bases had no gene match. The CDR3 length is 14 residues. Germline V gene sequence: CDR1 MNHEY, CDR2 SVGAGI. As DNA, the CDR3 is TGTGCCAGCCGACAGGGGTCGGCAGGAAACACCATATATTTT. Protein product: CASRQGSAGNTIYF.

This clone was seen a few times. This chain links TRBV27 with TRBJ2-7; weak D call: TRBD2 (5 bases). V lost 5 bases and J lost 0, with 14 bases in between. This CDR3 has 15 amino acids. Germline CDR1 is MNHEY and CDR2 is SMNVEV (reference sequence). This CDR3 reads CASSPINRGSYEQYF. CDR3 DNA sequence: TGTGCCAGCAGTCCAATAAACCGGGGCTCCTACGAGCAGTACTTC.

This chain links TRBV4-1 with TRBJ1-2, with 9 bases aligning to TRBD1. Germline values: CDR1 MGHRA, CDR2 YSYEKL. The CDR3 runs to 14 residues. V gave up 2 bases and J gave up 8 bases; unmatched junction bases: 6. CDR3 in amino acids: CASSQPGQGSGYTF. As DNA, the CDR3 is TGCGCCAGCAGCCAACCGGGACAGGGATCCGGCTACACCTTC.

As regards this clone: The sample has other DNA sequences that encode this CDR3 too. J is TRBJ1-3 and V is TRBV5-1, with D tentatively TRBD1 (6 bases). The V gene's germline CDR1 is SGHRS and CDR2 YFSETQ. The CDR3 runs 14 residues. Trimming left V 4 bases short and J 2 bases short, with 10 bases between. The CDR3 here is CASSIAGAGNTIYF. The CDR3 bases are TGCGCCAGCAGCATTGCAGGGGCTGGAAACACCATATATTTT. Filled out from reference TRBV5-1 and TRBJ1-3, the complete variable domain reads KAGVTQTPRYLIKTRGQQVTLSCSPISGHRSVSWYQQTPGQGLQFLFEYFSETQRNKGNFPGRFSGRQFSNSRSEMNVSTLELGDSALYLCASSIAGAGNTIYFGEGSWLTVV.

The V and J genes are TRBV6-5 and TRBJ2-7; 9 bases fit TRBD1. Germline CDR1 MNHEY, CDR2 SVGAGI. CDR3 length: 13 residues. The V gene end was trimmed by 10 bases and the J gene end by 4 bases; junction bases not matched to a gene: 8. The CDR3 reads CATGTGLGYEQYF. The CDR3 coding sequence is TGTGCCACCGGGACAGGGCTGGGGTACGAGCAGTACTTC.

This sequence joins TRBV29-1 and TRBJ2-1; tentative D call: TRBD1 (5 bases). The CDR3 spans 14 residues. Germline values: CDR1 SQVTM, CDR2 ANQGSEA. V was shortened by 4 bases and J by 7 bases, with 17 bases between the two germline ends. CDR3 in DNA: TGCAGCGTTGTAGGGGCAGGGAATAGAAATGAGCAGTTCTTC. Amino acid sequence: CSVVGAGNRNEQFF.

The chain employs TRBV27 and TRBJ2-1; TRBD2 matches at 9 bases. The CDR3 is 15 residues long. V was clipped by 0 bases and J by 10 bases; unmatched bases: 7. CDR1 MNHEY and CDR2 SMNVEV come from the germline V gene (reference sequence). The CDR3 DNA is TGTGCCAGCAGTTTATCCGGCGGGAGGGCAAGCGAGCAGTTCTTC. Protein sequence: CASSLSGGRASEQFF.

The chain recombines TRBV9 with TRBJ2-1; D is possibly TRBD2 (5 bases). CDR1 is SGDLS and CDR2 is YYNGEE in the germline V gene. The CDR3 is 17 amino acids. The V end was cut by 1 base, the J end by 0 bases, with 14 bases between. The CDR3 sequence: CASSVSQRISSYNEQFF. The CDR3 bases are TGTGCCAGCAGCGTAAGCCAGCGGATAAGCTCCTACAATGAGCAGTTCTTC.

The rearrangement uses TRBV27 and TRBJ1-2; no definite D call. Trimming removed 6 bases at V and 4 bases at J, with 18 bases between. CDR3 length: 15 residues. The germline V gene encodes CDR1 MNHEY and CDR2 SMNVEV (reference sequence). For the CDR3, the DNA is TGTGCCAGCAGCCAAACACCCCGGGGTTTCTATGGCTACACCTTC. It translates to CASSQTPRGFYGYTF.

J is TRBJ1-1 and V is TRBV9; tentative D call: TRBD1 (5 bases). This CDR3 spans 14 amino acids. V was pared by 6 bases and J by 6 bases, with 18 bases between. The germline CDR1 and CDR2 sequences are SGDLS and YYNGEE. The CDR3 reads CASTRGHLRAEAFF. CDR3 in DNA: TGTGCCAGCACCCGCGGACATTTGCGAGCTGAAGCTTTCTTT.

This chain connects TRBV2 to TRBJ1-5, with TRBD1 identical over 7 bases. The V and J ends lost 6 bases and 15 bases, in that order; junction bases with no gene match: 17. The CDR3 is 14 amino acids. CDR1 is SNHLY, CDR2 FYNNEI, per germline. Here the CDR3 DNA reads TGTGCCAGCAGCGACAGGGCCTCCGTTGGCGTCCCGCATTTT. Its translation is CASSDRASVGVPHF. Full variable domain (remainder filled in from reference TRBV2 and TRBJ1-5): EPEVTQTPSHQVTQMGQEVILRCVPISNHLYFYWYRQILGQKVEFLVSFYNNEISEKSEIFDDQFSVERPDGSNFTLKIRSTKLEDSAMYFCASSDRASVGVPHFGDGTRLSIL.